This T cell receptor beta chain comes out of a study of shared clonotypes between healthy human individuals. This CDR3 comprises 12 residues. The germline V gene encodes CDR1 SEHNR and CDR2 FQNEAQ (reference sequence). V dropped 9 bases and J dropped 3 bases, with 12 bases sitting between them. Clones were read by immunoSEQ multiplex PCR, and TCRdb kept only the in-frame ones, dropping some. The table shows millions of clones, with 80% to 95% occurring only once. The chain links TRBV7-9 to TRBJ2-7, with D possibly being TRBD1 (6 bases). Sequencing was done on a sample of naive CD4+ T cells from PBMCs. The subset here: CD45RA+ positively selected. The origin of this receptor is a young man in good health. Some clones in this sample may be carry-over from other donors' samples. The CDR3 region is CARTGRGYEQYF. The CDR3 nucleotides are TGTGCCAGAACGGGCAGGGGCTACGAGCAGTACTTC.